This T cell receptor (beta chain) was sequenced during a study of regulatory T cells in long-lasting Graves disease. Libraries of TCR beta came from iRepertoire HTBI primers plus Arm-PCR of CDR3 regions. In TCRdb, the multiplex PCR reads were re-called with MiXCR into one record per CDR3 protein. Found here are about 430,000 distinct CDR3 sequences, roughly 15% of them singletons; the top ten hold under 9%. The time point denotes: newly diagnosed GD, antithyroid drugs for less than 3 months. Extracted PBMC RNA gave rise to the TCR library. Between the trimmed V and J ends, which lost 5 bases and 3 bases, there was a span of 16 bases. This CDR3 has 15 amino acids. This sample also belongs to another study, concerning T cells in Graves' hyperthyroidism and ophthalmopathy.

V gene TRBV12-3 or TRBV12-4 combines with J gene TRBJ1-2; perhaps TRBD1 as D (5 bases). This clonotype originated in a woman aged 40-49 years with Graves disease. The source was peripheral blood mononuclear cells (PBMCs), collected at new diagnosis, from a patient treated with antithyroid drugs. This chain's CDR3 is CASSPIRQPDYGYTF. In DNA, the CDR3 is TGTGCCAGCAGTCCTATTCGACAGCCCGACTATGGCTACACCTTC.